This passage covers 18 T cell receptor beta chains from one sample sequenced in a study of T cells after somatic rescue of genetic block. Measured with immunoSEQ multiplex PCR; TCRdb has only the in-frame clones, and not every one. The sample lists 13,000 to 15,000 clones, 70% to 80% occurring once. Input material: peripheral blood mononuclear cells (PBMCs). The source is a boy aged 10-17 years.

The J gene is TRBJ2-7, the V gene TRBV6-5, with D perhaps given as TRBD1 or TRBD2 (5 bases each). This CDR3 contains 13 residues. Germline V gene data show CDR1 as MNHEY and CDR2 as SVGAGI. With 2 bases removed from V and 7 bases from J, the gap between germline ends came to 12 bases. The CDR3 protein is CASSYMGVGEQYF. As DNA, the CDR3 is TGTGCCAGCAGTTACATGGGGGTGGGGGAGCAGTACTTC.

This clone came up once. The rearrangement joins TRBV5-4 to TRBJ1-1; 8 positions match TRBD1. The germline CDR1 and CDR2 sequences are SGHNT and YYREEE (reference sequence). The length of the CDR3 is 15 residues. V gave up 0 bases and J gave up 5 bases; unmatched junction bases: 6. This CDR3 is CASSLAGQGSTEAFF. The CDR3 nucleotides read TGTGCCAGCAGCTTGGCCGGACAGGGTAGTACTGAAGCTTTCTTT.

The V call is TRBV7-3, the J call TRBJ1-1; D ambiguous. V lost 4 bases and J 3 bases, leaving 15 bases between the germline ends. Germline CDR1 reads SGHTA; CDR2 reads FQGTGA. This CDR3 is 15 amino acids long. The CDR3 sequence is CASSSGPSAHTEAFF. The CDR3 DNA is TGTGCCAGCAGCTCCGGACCCTCCGCCCACACTGAAGCTTTCTTT.

The rearrangement links TRBV19 to TRBJ1-1, with TRBD1 as a possible D gene (6 bases). The CDR3 totals 16 residues. Germline CDR1 reads LNHDA; CDR2 reads SQIVND (reference sequence). The V end lost 8 bases, the J end lost 3 bases, and 22 bases lay between the germline ends. The DNA of the CDR3 is TGTGCCAGTGCCGCATCAGGGGTCCTTAGTGACACTGAAGCTTTCTTT. Translation gives CASAASGVLSDTEAFF. Full variable domain (outside the CDR3, taken from reference TRBV19 and TRBJ1-1): DGGITQSPKYLFRKEGQNVTLSCEQNLNHDAMYWYRQDPGQGLRLIYYSQIVNDFQKGDIAEGYSVSREKKESFPLTVTSAQKNPTAFYLCASAASGVLSDTEAFFGQGTRLTVV.

The chain employs TRBV13 and TRBJ2-7, with TRBD1 matching 7 bases. The V gene's germline CDR1 is PRHDT and CDR2 FYEKMQ (reference sequence). The CDR3 consists of 14 residues. V shed 2 bases and J 4 bases; nucleotides not matched to a gene: 5. DNA of the CDR3: TGTGCCAGCAGCTTACGACAGGGCCCTTACGAGCAGTACTTC. This translates into CASSLRQGPYEQYF.

This clone turned up a few times. The chain is built from TRBV6-4 and TRBJ1-2; D gene unclear. V lost 2 bases, J lost 8 bases, and 9 bases lay in between. Germline lookup yields CDR1 MRHNA and CDR2 SNTAGT. This CDR3 is 12 amino acids long. The CDR3 reads CASSDVGRGYTF. The CDR3 region has the DNA TGTGCCAGCAGTGACGTCGGGCGAGGCTACACCTTC.

Only a few counts were recorded for this clone. The V and J genes are TRBV11-2 and TRBJ2-5; D might be TRBD1 (5 bases). Germline CDR1 SGHAT, CDR2 FQNNGV. With 1 base removed from V and 5 bases from J, the gap between germline ends came to 11 bases. This CDR3 contains 14 residues. CDR3 sequence: CASSLGWTSETQYF. CDR3 DNA: TGTGCCAGCAGCTTAGGGTGGACAAGTGAGACCCAGTACTTC.

The J gene is TRBJ2-1, the V gene TRBV5-1; 8 bases match TRBD2. The germline CDR1 and CDR2 sequences are SGHRS and YFSETQ. CDR3 length: 15 residues. V dropped 4 bases and J dropped 4; count of bases not matched to a gene: 7. The CDR3 is CASSPSGSAYNEQFF. The CDR3, as DNA: TGCGCCAGCAGCCCGAGCGGGAGCGCTTACAATGAGCAGTTCTTC. Together with reference TRBV5-1 and TRBJ2-1, the CDR3 gives the full variable domain: KAGVTQTPRYLIKTRGQQVTLSCSPISGHRSVSWYQQTPGQGLQFLFEYFSETQRNKGNFPGRFSGRQFSNSRSEMNVSTLELGDSALYLCASSPSGSAYNEQFFGPGTRLTVL.

The CDR3 DNA is TGTGCCAGCAGCCGGGAATCGACAGGGGGTTACACCATATATTTT. Amino acids: CASSRESTGGYTIYF. The rearrangement joins TRBV4-2 to TRBJ1-3, with 9 bases matching TRBD1. The CDR3 totals 15 residues. Trimming took 4 bases from V and 8 from J; bases not matched to a gene: 9. Germline CDR1 reads LGHNA; CDR2 reads YNFKEQ.

For the CDR3, the DNA is TGTGCCAGCTCCCACACCCACGGGGCTAACTCCTACGAGCAGTACTTC. This gives the protein CASSHTHGANSYEQYF. The J gene is TRBJ2-7, the V gene TRBV18; D tentatively fits TRBD1 or TRBD2 (5 bases each). The CDR3 runs 16 residues. Trimming stripped 6 bases from V and 0 bases from J, with 18 bases between. In germline, CDR1 is KGHSH, CDR2 LQKENI.

This clone was counted between two and nine times. The chain carries TRBV5-1 and TRBJ1-1; weak D call: TRBD1 (6 bases). This CDR3 region has 15 residues. V shed 4 bases and J shed 0 bases, with 13 bases lying between them. Looked up from germline, CDR1 is SGHRS and CDR2 is YFSETQ. The CDR3 loop reads CASSPRDNMNTEAFF. The CDR3 nucleotides are TGCGCCAGCAGCCCCCGGGACAACATGAACACTGAAGCTTTCTTT.

This clone was detected a few times. This sequence joins TRBV9 and TRBJ1-1, with unresolved D. The germline V and J ends were trimmed by 0 bases and 2 bases, with 5 bases remaining between them. The CDR3 sequence is 13 residues long. The germline V gene encodes CDR1 SGDLS and CDR2 YYNGEE. The CDR3 loop reads CASSVVYNTEAFF. Written as DNA, the CDR3 is TGTGCCAGCAGCGTAGTATATAACACTGAAGCTTTCTTT.

This clone was picked up one time. The chain carries TRBV5-1 and TRBJ2-2; TRBD2 might be the D (6 bases). Germline loops: CDR1 SGHRS, CDR2 YFSETQ. This CDR3 has 16 residues. V lost 8 bases to trimming and J lost 1 base, with 18 bases between them. As DNA, the CDR3 is TGCGCCAGTACTAGCCTCTCATTCATGAACACCGGGGAGCTGTTTTTT. Translation: CASTSLSFMNTGELFF.

V gene TRBV30 combines with J gene TRBJ2-3; D not resolved. This CDR3 is built from 12 residues. V was shortened by 3 bases and J by 1 base, with 5 bases between the two germline ends. Germline CDR1 is GTSNPN and CDR2 is SVGIG (reference sequence). In DNA form, the CDR3 reads TGTGCCTGGAGGGTGGGCACAGATACGCAGTATTTT. Protein: CAWRVGTDTQYF.

The chain has TRBV7-9 and TRBJ1-4, with a possible D match to TRBD1 (6 bases). The germline V and J ends were trimmed by 7 bases and 4 bases, with 19 bases remaining between them. The CDR3 has 16 amino acids. Per the germline V gene, CDR1 is SEHNR and CDR2 is FQNEAQ (reference sequence). The CDR3 is CASIHSGRGINEKLFF. Written as DNA, the CDR3 is TGTGCCAGCATCCACTCGGGGAGGGGGATTAATGAAAAACTGTTTTTT.

CDR3 bases: TGCGCCAGCAGTGGGATGGGCGAATCCTACAATGAGCAGTTCTTC. It encodes CASSGMGESYNEQFF. The chain recombines TRBV5-1 with TRBJ2-1; D is undetermined. The CDR3 spans 15 residues. V shed 5 bases and J shed 1 base, with 13 bases lying between them. The V gene's germline CDR1 is SGHRS and CDR2 YFSETQ.

This clone came up once. The CDR3 DNA reads as TGTGCCACCAGCAGAAGAACAGGGGGCGCAAAGGATACGCAGTATTTT. Its translation is CATSRRTGGAKDTQYF. This chain uses TRBV15 with TRBJ2-3; the match to TRBD1 covers 9 bases. The trim removed 2 bases at V and 6 bases at J, leaving 9 bases unmatched. Germline CDR1 and CDR2: LNHNV and YYDKDF (reference sequence). The CDR3 totals 16 residues.

The CDR3 DNA reads as TGTGCCAGCTTTAGCCCGACAGAAAAACTGTTTTTT. Translating it yields CASFSPTEKLFF. This chain uses TRBV18 with TRBJ1-4; D remains ambiguous. Germline V CDR1 and CDR2: KGHSH, LQKENI. V dropped 7 bases and J dropped 8 bases, with 11 bases sitting between them. This CDR3 is built from 12 residues.